This T cell receptor (beta chain) comes out of a study of T cell changes during pregnancy in multiple sclerosis. Assay: immunoSEQ multiplex PCR; the TCRdb copy retains only in-frame clones and omits some. The sample holds approximately 70,000 clones; 85% to 95% are singletons and the top ten take approximately 1%. CDR1 MDHEN and CDR2 SYDVKM come from the germline V gene. The CDR3 consists of 14 residues. Trimming took off 6 bases at V and 5 bases at J, with 15 bases between the two ends. The receptor was isolated from a female donor with multiple sclerosis, enrolled in a pregnancy study. Sequencing was performed on peripheral blood, taken in the third trimester of pregnancy. This sequence joins TRBV28 and TRBJ2-3; the D gene is possibly TRBD2 (5 bases). DNA of the CDR3: TGTGCCAGCAGCCCCGGGATACTTCAAGATACGCAGTATTTT. This translates into CASSPGILQDTQYF. Full variable domain (missing parts from reference TRBV28 and TRBJ2-3): DVKVTQSSRYLVKRTGEKVFLECVQDMDHENMFWYRQDPGLGLRLIYFSYDVKMKEKGDIPEGYSVSREKKERFSLILESASTNQTSMYLCASSPGILQDTQYFGPGTRLTVL.